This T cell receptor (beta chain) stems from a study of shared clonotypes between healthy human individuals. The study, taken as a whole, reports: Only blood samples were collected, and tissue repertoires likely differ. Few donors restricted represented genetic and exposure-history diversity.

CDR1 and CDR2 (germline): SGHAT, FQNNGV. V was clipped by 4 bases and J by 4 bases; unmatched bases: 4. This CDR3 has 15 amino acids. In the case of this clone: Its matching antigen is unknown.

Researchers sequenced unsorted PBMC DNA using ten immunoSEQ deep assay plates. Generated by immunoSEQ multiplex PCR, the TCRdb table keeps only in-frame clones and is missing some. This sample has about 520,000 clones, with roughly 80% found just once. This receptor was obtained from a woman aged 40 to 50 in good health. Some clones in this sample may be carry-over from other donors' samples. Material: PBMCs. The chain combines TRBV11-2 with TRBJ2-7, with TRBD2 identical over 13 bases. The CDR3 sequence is CASSYQLAGGYEQYF. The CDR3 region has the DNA TGTGCCAGCAGCTACCAACTAGCGGGAGGGTACGAGCAGTACTTC.